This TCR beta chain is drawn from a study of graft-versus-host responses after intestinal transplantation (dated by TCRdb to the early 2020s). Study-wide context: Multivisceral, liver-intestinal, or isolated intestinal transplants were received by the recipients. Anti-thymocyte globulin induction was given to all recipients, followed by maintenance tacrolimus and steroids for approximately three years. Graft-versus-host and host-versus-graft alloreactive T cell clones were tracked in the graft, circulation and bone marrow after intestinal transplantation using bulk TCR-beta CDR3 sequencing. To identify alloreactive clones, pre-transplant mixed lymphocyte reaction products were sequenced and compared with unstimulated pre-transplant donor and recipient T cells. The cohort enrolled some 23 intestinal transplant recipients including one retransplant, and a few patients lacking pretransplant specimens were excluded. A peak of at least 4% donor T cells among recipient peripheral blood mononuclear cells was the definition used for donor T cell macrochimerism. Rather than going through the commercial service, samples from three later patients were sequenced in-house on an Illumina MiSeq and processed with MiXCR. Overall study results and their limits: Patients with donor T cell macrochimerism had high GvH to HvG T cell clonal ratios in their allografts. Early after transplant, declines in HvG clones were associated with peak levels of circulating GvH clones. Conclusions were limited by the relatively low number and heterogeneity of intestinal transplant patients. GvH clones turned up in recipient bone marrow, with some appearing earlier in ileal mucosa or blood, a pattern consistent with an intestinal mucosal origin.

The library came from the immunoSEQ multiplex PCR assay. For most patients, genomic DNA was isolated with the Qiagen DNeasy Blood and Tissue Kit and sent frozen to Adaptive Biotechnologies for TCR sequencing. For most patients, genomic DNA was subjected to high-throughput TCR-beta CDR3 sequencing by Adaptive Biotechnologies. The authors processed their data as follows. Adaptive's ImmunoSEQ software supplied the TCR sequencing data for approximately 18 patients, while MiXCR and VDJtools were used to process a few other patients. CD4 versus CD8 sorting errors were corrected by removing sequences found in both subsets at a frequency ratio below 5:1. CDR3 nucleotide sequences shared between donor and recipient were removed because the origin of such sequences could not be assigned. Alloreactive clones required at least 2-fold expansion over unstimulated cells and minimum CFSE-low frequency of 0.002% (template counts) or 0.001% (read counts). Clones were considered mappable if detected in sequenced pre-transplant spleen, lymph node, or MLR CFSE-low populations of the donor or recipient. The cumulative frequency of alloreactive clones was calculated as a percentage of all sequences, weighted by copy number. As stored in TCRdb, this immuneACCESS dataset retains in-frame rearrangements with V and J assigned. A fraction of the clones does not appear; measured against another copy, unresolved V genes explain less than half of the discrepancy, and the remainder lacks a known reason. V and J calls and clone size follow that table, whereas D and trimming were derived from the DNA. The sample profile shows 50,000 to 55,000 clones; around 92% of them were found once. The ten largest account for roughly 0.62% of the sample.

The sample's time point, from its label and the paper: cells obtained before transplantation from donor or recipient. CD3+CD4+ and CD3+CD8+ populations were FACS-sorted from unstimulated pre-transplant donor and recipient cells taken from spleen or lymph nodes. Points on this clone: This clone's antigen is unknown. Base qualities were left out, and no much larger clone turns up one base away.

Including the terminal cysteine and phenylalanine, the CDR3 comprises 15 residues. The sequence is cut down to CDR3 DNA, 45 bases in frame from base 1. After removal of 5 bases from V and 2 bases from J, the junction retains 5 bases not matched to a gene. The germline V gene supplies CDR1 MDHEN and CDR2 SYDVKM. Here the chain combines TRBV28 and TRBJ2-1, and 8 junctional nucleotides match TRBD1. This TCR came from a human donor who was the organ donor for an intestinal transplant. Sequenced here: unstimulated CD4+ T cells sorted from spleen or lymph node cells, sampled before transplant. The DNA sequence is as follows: TGTGCCAGCAGTCGGACAGGGAGGCCCTACAATGAGCAGTTCTTC. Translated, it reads CASSRTGRPYNEQFF.